This T cell receptor (beta chain) was captured in a study of radiotherapy plus CTLA-4 blockade in lung cancer. Looking at the study overall: In roughly 17% of patients, objective responses were seen; 25% to 40% had disease control.

This CDR3 region has 16 residues. Trimming at V came to 5 bases and at J to 8 bases, leaving 15 bases not matched to a gene. The germline CDR1 and CDR2 sequences are SGHNT and YENEEA. Study results and limitations: In blood, TCR clones derived from the tumor expanded after radiotherapy plus ipilimumab.

The assay was immunoSEQ multiplex PCR, and TCRdb's table has in-frame clones only and misses some. Seen here are about 66,000 clones, approximately 82% observed once, and the top ten hold roughly 4%. In this sample, this clone turned up a few times. The antigen is not known. The sample in question was peripheral blood, obtained from a patient treated with radiotherapy plus ipilimumab. The rearrangement joins TRBV11-3 to TRBJ2-1, with 7 positions matching TRBD2. This TCR was recovered from a human donor with non-small cell lung cancer who had a partial response to radiotherapy plus ipilimumab. CDR3 sequence (DNA): TGTGCCAGCAGCGTCATCCGGGACTATGGGCGGGATGAGCAGTTCTTC. It specifies CASSVIRDYGRDEQFF.